This T cell receptor (beta chain) derives from a study of response to subunit inactivated influenza vaccine. V trimming: 4 bases; J trimming: 4 bases; junction bases outside the gene matches: 2. This CDR3 has 15 residues. CDR1 is MDHEN and CDR2 is SYDVKM in the germline V gene. Many counts were recorded for this clonotype. Its antigen is undetermined. Regarding the study as a whole: It was the authors' suggestion that each seasonal influenza vaccination recruits few new T cells.

TCRdb independently ran MiXCR on the RT-PCR reads; one entry per CDR3 protein. The sample has approximately 500,000 distinct CDR3 sequences, roughly 13% seen once. This chain connects TRBV28 to TRBJ2-5; 14 nucleotides align to TRBD2. The source of this sequence is a man in his fifties who received an inactivated influenza vaccine. This specimen consisted of PBMCs from blood, obtained around seven weeks after vaccination. This CDR3 is CASSSGTSGRETQYF. The CDR3, as DNA: TGTGCCAGCAGTTCCGGGACTAGCGGGAGAGAGACCCAGTACTTC.